Shown below are 5 T cell receptor beta chains from a single sample sequenced in a study of control samples from healthy donors and cancer patients. Libraries were prepared by immunoSEQ multiplex PCR; TCRdb keeps only in-frame clonotypes and omits some of them. The sample lists roughly 170,000 clones, 91% occurring once. The material sequenced was blood. The source of these receptors is a woman aged 40 to 50 in good health.

In nucleotides, the CDR3 is TGCGCCAGCAGCTTGGAGGTCATTAACACTGAAGCTTTCTTT. The encoded protein is CASSLEVINTEAFF. The chain links TRBV5-1 to TRBJ1-1; D ambiguous. This CDR3 contains 14 residues. Trimming cost V 0 bases and J 2 bases, with 8 bases left between them. The V gene's germline CDR1 is SGHRS and CDR2 YFSETQ.

V is TRBV7-2 and J is TRBJ1-3; weak D call: TRBD1 (6 bases). Trimming shortened V by 1 base and J by 0 bases, and 10 bases separated the two germline ends. CDR3 length: 16 residues. Germline V gene data show CDR1 as SGHTA and CDR2 as FQGNSA. CDR3 sequence: CASSLGTGFSGNTIYF. CDR3 in DNA: TGTGCCAGCAGCTTAGGAACAGGGTTCTCTGGAAACACCATATATTTT.

As to this clone: The junction shows a germline mismatch at one end, possibly a read error. This sequence joins TRBV9 and TRBJ1-2; possible D gene TRBD1, 6 bases. Germline V gene lookup returns CDR1 SGDLS and CDR2 YYNGEE. The CDR3 loop spans 13 amino acids. The CDR3: CASSVDGGGGHTF. The DNA for the CDR3 is TGTGCCAGCAGCGTAGATGGAGGGGGTGGCCACACCTTC.

The V call is TRBV6-1, the J call TRBJ2-1, with TRBD2 matching 8 bases. This CDR3 is built from 17 residues. V lost 3 bases, J lost 3 bases, and 10 bases stayed unmatched. Germline loops: CDR1 MNHNS, CDR2 SASEGT. Written as DNA, the CDR3 is TGTGCCAGCAGTGATGAAGCAGCGGGGGTAAGCTACAATGAGCAGTTCTTC. Protein: CASSDEAAGVSYNEQFF.

The chain is built from TRBV27 and TRBJ2-7; D is undetermined. Looked up from germline, CDR1 is MNHEY and CDR2 is SMNVEV (reference sequence). This CDR3 is 15 amino acids long. V was trimmed by 2 bases and J by 5 bases, leaving 16 bases between them. CDR3 loop: CASSLQAARWDEQYF. Written as DNA, the CDR3 is TGTGCCAGCAGTTTACAGGCAGCCCGTTGGGACGAGCAGTACTTC.